A single sample gave rise to the 12 T cell receptor beta chains below, sequenced in a study of T cells in Graves' hyperthyroidism and ophthalmopathy (dated by TCRdb to the late 2010s). Library preparation was by multiplex PCR. Sequenced using an Illumina HiSeq 2000. Amplification of TCR beta CDR3 regions was carried out from RNA transcripts. For the first round of RT-PCR on the TCR CDR3, the HTBI primer set was used together with the Qiagen OneStep RT-PCR kit. TCRdb took the public reads, trimmed them with fastp at Q25, ran MiXCR for clone calling and kept in-frame beta chains. One record per CDR3 amino acid sequence lists the most common genes and DNA. Counted in this sample were a few hundred thousand distinct CDR3 sequences; around 20% of them appeared once. Less than 30% of the sample is in the top ten clones. The sequencing sample was made of blood. The source of these receptors is a man younger than 35 with Graves' hyperthyroidism.

The CDR3 coding sequence is TGCGCCAGCAGCCCCCTACCATCTGGAAACACCATATATTTT. It is translated as CASSPLPSGNTIYF. This chain links TRBV4-1 with TRBJ1-3; no clear D. The V end lost 4 bases, the J end lost 1 base, and 8 bases lay between the germline ends. This CDR3 spans 14 amino acids. CDR1 is MGHRA, CDR2 YSYEKL, per germline.

This clonotype was seen a handful of times. The chain combines TRBV4-1 with TRBJ1-2, with D possibly being TRBD1 (6 bases). Trimming shortened V by 7 bases and J by 3 bases, and 18 bases separated the two germline ends. The CDR3 length is 15 residues. Germline V gene lookup returns CDR1 MGHRA and CDR2 YSYEKL. The CDR3 DNA follows: TGCGCCAGCAACCCAGGGGCAGGAACTCACTATGGCTACACCTTC. As protein: CASNPGAGTHYGYTF.

The chain joins TRBV5-1 to TRBJ1-6; TRBD1 matches 11 bases. V was clipped by 4 bases and J by 8 bases; unmatched bases: 2. The germline CDR1 and CDR2 sequences are SGHRS and YFSETQ. The CDR3 totals 14 residues. The CDR3 nucleotides are TGCGCCAGCAGCCTGGACAGGGGGCATTCACCCCTCCACTTT. This translates into CASSLDRGHSPLHF.

This clonotype was seen repeatedly, ten times or more. The chain employs TRBV4-2 and TRBJ1-1; TRBD1 matches 7 bases. Trimming removed 0 bases from V and 5 bases from J; junction bases left unmatched: 6. This CDR3 is built from 15 residues. The germline V gene encodes CDR1 LGHNA and CDR2 YNFKEQ. DNA for the CDR3: TGTGCCAGCAGCCAAGATAGTCACAGGGGAACTGAAGCTTTCTTT. It is translated as CASSQDSHRGTEAFF.

Ten or more counts support this clonotype. The J gene is TRBJ1-2, the V gene TRBV30; 7 bases match TRBD1. The CDR3 loop spans 13 amino acids. With 1 base clipped from V and 4 bases from J, the junction kept 3 bases outside the gene matches. Germline V gene lookup returns CDR1 GTSNPN and CDR2 SVGIG (reference sequence). The CDR3 loop reads CAWSAGTAYGYTF. CDR3 DNA: TGTGCCTGGAGTGCCGGGACAGCCTATGGCTACACCTTC.

This clonotype was counted at least ten times. This sequence joins TRBV11-2 and TRBJ2-7; tentatively, D is TRBD1 (6 bases). Trimming stripped 0 bases from V and 2 bases from J, with 11 bases between. CDR1 SGHAT and CDR2 FQNNGV come from the germline V gene. The CDR3 loop spans 15 amino acids. The CDR3 DNA follows: TGTGCCAGCAGCTTAGACAGGGGAGCTACCTACGAGCAGTACTTC. It specifies CASSLDRGATYEQYF.

This clonotype was counted only a few times. The rearrangement links TRBV25-1 to TRBJ2-5; 7 nucleotides align to TRBD1. CDR1 MGHDK and CDR2 SYGVNS come from the germline V gene. V trimming: 6 bases; J trimming: 1 base; junction bases outside the gene matches: 5. The length of the CDR3 is 14 residues. CDR3 loop: CASRTGTAQETQYF. The CDR3 bases are TGTGCCAGCAGAACTGGGACAGCCCAAGAGACCCAGTACTTC. Together with reference TRBV25-1 and TRBJ2-5, the CDR3 gives the full variable domain: EADIYQTPRYLVIGTGKKITLECSQTMGHDKMYWYQQDPGMELHLIHYSYGVNSTEKGDLSSESTVSRIRTEHFPLTLESARPSHTSQYLCASRTGTAQETQYFGPGTRLLVL.

J is TRBJ1-5 and V is TRBV7-2; D uncertain. The ends were cut back, 0 bases at V and 7 bases at J, with 13 bases in the middle. The CDR3 spans 15 residues. The V gene's germline CDR1 is SGHTA and CDR2 FQGNSA. The CDR3: CASSLAIGSVQPQHF. The CDR3 region has the DNA TGTGCCAGCAGCTTAGCCATAGGGTCGGTGCAGCCCCAGCATTTT.

V is TRBV12-3 or TRBV12-4 and J is TRBJ2-5, with D maybe TRBD2 (7 bases). Deletions cut 5 bases from V and 4 bases from J, with 23 bases between. The CDR3 runs to 17 residues. The CDR3 is CASSVGTGGRGGETQYF. CDR3 in DNA: TGTGCCAGCAGTGTCGGCACGGGAGGCAGGGGTGGAGAGACCCAGTACTTC.

This clonotype occurred many times. This chain connects TRBV7-2 to TRBJ1-1; TRBD1 aligns across 7 bases. CDR3 size: 13 residues. From germline, CDR1 is SGHTA and CDR2 FQGNSA. Trimming at V came to 3 bases and at J to 7 bases, leaving 5 bases not matched to a gene. CDR3 protein: CASSFHRGIEAFF. For the CDR3, the DNA is TGTGCCAGCAGCTTTCACAGGGGCATTGAAGCTTTCTTT.

About this clonotype itself: At one boundary the junction diverges from the germline segment, which might be a read error. The chain couples TRBV28 to TRBJ2-4; D unclear. Germline CDR1 and CDR2: MDHEN and SYDVKM. There are 12 residues in the CDR3. The CDR3 coding sequence is TGTGCCAGCAGTTTAGAAGGAAACATTAAGTACTTC. It yields the protein CASSLEGNIKYF.

This clonotype was observed many times. The gene calls are TRBV28 and TRBJ1-1, with 7 bases identical to TRBD1. CDR1 and CDR2 from the germline V gene are MDHEN and SYDVKM. This CDR3 has 14 residues. The ends lost 10 bases at V and 1 base at J; junction bases unmatched: 9. CDR3 in amino acids: CATSKQGKNTEAFF. CDR3 coding DNA: TGTGCCACCTCGAAACAGGGGAAGAACACTGAAGCTTTCTTT.